These 10 T cell receptor beta chains were all obtained from the same sample, sequenced in a study of regulatory T cells in long-lasting Graves disease. HTBI primers from iRepertoire and Arm-PCR of CDR3 regions yielded the TCR beta libraries. TCRdb processed the multiplex PCR reads anew with MiXCR; each CDR3 protein has one entry. Of about 360,000 distinct CDR3 sequences in the sample, roughly 16% were seen once. Time point reported: newly diagnosed GD, antithyroid drugs for less than 3 months. The authors made the TCR library using RNA they extracted from PBMCs. The same data also contributed to another study, on T cells in Graves' hyperthyroidism and ophthalmopathy.

The sequenced sample was peripheral blood mononuclear cells (PBMCs), obtained at new diagnosis, from a patient treated with antithyroid drugs. Receptors were obtained from a woman between 18 and 29 years old with Graves disease.

V gene TRBV28 combines with J gene TRBJ1-1; D not certain. Trimming removed 7 bases at V and 0 bases at J, with 9 bases between. The CDR3 sequence is 13 residues long. CDR1 MDHEN and CDR2 SYDVKM come from the germline V gene. The CDR3 loop reads CASKRSMNTEAFF. CDR3 nucleotides: TGTGCCAGCAAACGTTCTATGAACACTGAAGCTTTCTTT.

V is TRBV9 and J is TRBJ2-2; no clear D gene. Germline V CDR1 and CDR2: SGDLS, YYNGEE. Deletions cut 2 bases from V and 7 bases from J, with 6 bases between. The CDR3 length is 12 residues. CDR3 coding DNA: TGTGCCAGCAGCGTTAGTATCGGGGAGCTGTTTTTT. Translated: CASSVSIGELFF. The full variable domain, in which reference TRBV9 and TRBJ2-2 provide the parts outside the CDR3, is DSGVTQTPKHLITATGQRVTLRCSPRSGDLSVYWYQQSLDQGLQFLIQYYNGEERAKGNILERFSAQQFPDLHSELNLSSLELGDSALYFCASSVSIGELFFGEGSRLTVL.

This clonotype has at least ten counts. The chain employs TRBV18 and TRBJ2-3; perhaps TRBD2 as D (6 bases). Germline loops: CDR1 KGHSH, CDR2 LQKENI. The CDR3 has 16 amino acids. The V gene lost 2 bases and the J gene lost 0 bases, with 12 bases spanning the gap. The CDR3 DNA reads as TGTGCCAGCTCACCATGGGAGCGGGCCAGCACAGATACGCAGTATTTT. Its protein product is CASSPWERASTDTQYF. The variable domain in full, with the rest retrieved from reference TRBV18 and TRBJ2-3, is NAGVMQNPRHLVRRRGQEARLRCSPMKGHSHVYWYRQLPEEGLKFMVYLQKENIIDESGMPKERFSAEFPKEGPSILRIQQVVRGDSAAYFCASSPWERASTDTQYFGPGTRLTVL.

This clonotype was seen at least ten times. This chain connects TRBV10-1 to TRBJ2-3; TRBD2 matches at 13 bases. The germline V gene encodes CDR1 WNHNN and CDR2 SYGVQD (reference sequence). J gave up 4 bases and V 5 bases, and 9 bases lay outside the gene matches. This CDR3 is 17 amino acids long. The CDR3 nucleotides read TGCGCCAGCAGTCCTGGGACTAGCGGGAAAAGGCCAGATACGCAGTATTTT. Translating gives CASSPGTSGKRPDTQYF.

This clonotype has a count of ten or more. J is TRBJ1-5 and V is TRBV24-1, with D uncertain. From germline, CDR1 is KGHDR and CDR2 SFDVKD. V was shortened by 7 bases and J by 4 bases, with 7 bases between the two germline ends. CDR3 length equals 12 residues. The CDR3 here is CATSLGNQPQHF. Here the CDR3 DNA reads TGTGCCACCAGCTTGGGAAATCAGCCCCAGCATTTT.

The chain combines TRBV25-1 with TRBJ1-1; D is unresolved. V was clipped by 4 bases and J by 1 base, with 19 bases between them. This CDR3 region has 17 residues. CDR1 is MGHDK and CDR2 is SYGVNS in the germline V gene. As DNA, the CDR3 is TGTGCCAGCAGTGGAACCCCCGGGAGAAGAAGGAACACTGAAGCTTTCTTT. Translated, it gives CASSGTPGRRRNTEAFF.

V is TRBV29-1 and J is TRBJ1-6, with a possible D match to TRBD1 (6 bases). CDR3 size: 15 residues. In germline, CDR1 is SQVTM, CDR2 ANQGSEA. V dropped 6 bases and J dropped 6 bases, with 18 bases sitting between them. Here the CDR3 DNA reads TGCAGCGTCGGAGGGGACACCGTGGGTAATTCACCCCTCCACTTT. Encoded protein: CSVGGDTVGNSPLHF.

This clonotype was seen ten or more times. The chain couples TRBV2 to TRBJ2-2; tentatively, D is TRBD2 (5 bases). CDR1 is SNHLY and CDR2 is FYNNEI in the germline V gene. The CDR3 runs to 14 residues. V dropped 7 bases and J dropped 3 bases, with 12 bases sitting between them. This chain's CDR3 is CASNRDRYTGELFF. Written as DNA, the CDR3 is TGTGCCAGCAATCGGGATAGGTACACCGGGGAGCTGTTTTTT.

This clonotype was counted many times. The junction and the germline gene differ at one end; a read error may be behind it. The chain couples TRBV3-1 to TRBJ2-3, with 11 bases fitting TRBD2. The CDR3 runs to 15 residues. Germline lookup yields CDR1 LGHDT and CDR2 YNNKEL (reference sequence). CDR3 nucleotides: TGTGCCAGCAGCCAAGACCCTAGCGGGGGGCGCGCTGAGCATTTT. It specifies CASSQDPSGGRAEHF.

This clonotype has at least ten counts. V is TRBV30 and J is TRBJ2-1, with 9 bases fitting TRBD2. The CDR3 extends over 15 amino acids. Germline CDR1 and CDR2: GTSNPN and SVGIG (reference sequence). The J segment lost 9 bases and the V segment lost 3 bases, leaving 12 bases of the junction unmatched. Here the CDR3 reads CAWRHRASGMVEQFF. The CDR3 DNA follows: TGTGCCTGGAGACACAGGGCTAGCGGGATGGTTGAGCAGTTCTTC.